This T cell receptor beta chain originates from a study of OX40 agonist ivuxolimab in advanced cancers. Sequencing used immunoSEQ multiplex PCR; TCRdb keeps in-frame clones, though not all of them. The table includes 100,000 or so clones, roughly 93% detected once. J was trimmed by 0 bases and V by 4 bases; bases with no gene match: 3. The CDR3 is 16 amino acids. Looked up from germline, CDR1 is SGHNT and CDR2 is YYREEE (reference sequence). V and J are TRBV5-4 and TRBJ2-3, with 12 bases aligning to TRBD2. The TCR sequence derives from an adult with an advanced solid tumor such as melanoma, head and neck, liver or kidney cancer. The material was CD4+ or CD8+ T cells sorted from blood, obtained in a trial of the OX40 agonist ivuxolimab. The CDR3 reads CASSRGTSGSTDTQYF. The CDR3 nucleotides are TGTGCCAGCAGCAGAGGGACTAGCGGGAGCACAGATACGCAGTATTTT.